This TCR beta chain was identified in a study of identical twins (TCRdb year 2016). Broadly, across the study: To test whether fetal clonotypes persist, the study used deep sequencing on TCR alpha and beta repertoires from monozygotic twins, unrelated adults of various ages, and cord blood. To rule out contamination, the twin experiments were replicated at different times with different library preparation protocols. Broad study findings and their caveats: Out-of-frame TCR alpha sequences shared between twins showed an excess of low generation-probability sequences compared with coincidental sharing between unrelated individuals. Invariant T cells such as MAIT and iNKT could partly confound zero-insertion analyses, although diverse VJ usage argued against such confounding for most clonotypes. In beta out-of-frame sequences, excess twin sharing was weaker, because having fewer shared sequences lowered the signal-to-noise ratio. In monozygotic twins, recombination models systematically underestimated out-of-frame TCR alpha sharing, but the models matched the sharing seen between unrelated individuals. Abundant cord blood beta clonotypes had fewer insertions, young adult naive repertoires showed a similar but weaker trend, and memory repertoires showed no such trend. Because the same donors could not be followed over many years, the conclusions relied on cross-sectional statistical analysis.

The CDR3 runs 15 amino acids, cysteine and phenylalanine included. Only the CDR3 portion is preserved as DNA: 45 bases, with reading frame beginning at the first base. Germline trimming amounts to 5 bases on V and 1 base on J, with 8 as the count of junction bases outside the gene matches. Reading the germline V gene gives CDR1 SGHRS and CDR2 YFSETQ. This clonotype was counted between two and nine times. What this receptor recognizes is not known. Per-nucleotide qualities are absent, and no much larger clonotype sits a single base away. All donors were healthy Caucasians. Three pairs of female monozygotic twins, all aged roughly 18 to 29 years, made up the twin cohort. Peripheral blood mononuclear cells were used as the source from which RNA for TCR libraries was isolated. The method behind the library was 5' RACE. Sequencing relied on an Illumina HiSeq 2000. Template switching added a universal primer binding site, and the final cDNA carried a unique molecular identifier that allowed TCR cDNA molecules to be counted accurately. First-strand cDNA for TCR alpha and beta chains was synthesized from specific primers in the conserved constant-segment region. To control for contamination, every cDNA library carried two barcodes: a SMART-Mk sample barcode plus Illumina barcodes. TruSeq adapter sequences along with Illumina sample barcodes were introduced in two successive PCR steps. TCR alpha and beta cDNA libraries were sequenced on the Illumina HiSeq platform with custom primers. The authors' analysis ran thus. MiGEC was used to process raw reads and extract unique molecular identifiers, and MiXCR was used to find CDR3 positions. For each individual, recombination models were inferred using an EM algorithm with the repgenHMM and IGoR tools. Shared clonotypes were analyzed with the tcR package in R, and sharing was normalized by the product of cloneset sizes. To study raw recombination without the effects of thymic and clonal selection, out-of-frame nonproductive sequences were analyzed. Starting from the raw public reads, TCRdb applied fastp trimming at Q25, assembled clones with MiXCR and retained in-frame beta chains. One record per CDR3 amino acid sequence lists the most common genes and DNA. In this record, the V and J calls reflect TCRdb's handling and not the investigators' own analysis. For this sample there are about 700,000 distinct CDR3 sequences; approximately 9% appear just once. In total, the top ten clones hold around 0.98% of the sample.

This same sample was also taken into another study, of yellow fever vaccine responses in identical twins. The second study's authors report: According to the authors, the vaccine-induced T cell response in identical twins seemed to be partly convergent and partly specific to each individual. In identical twins, the study followed T cell clones that responded to the vaccine with precision.

This TCR was sampled from a woman aged 18-29 years in good health. Recombination connected TRBV5-1 to TRBJ1-1; TRBD1 fits 7 bases in the junction. Sequencing used PBMCs. The encoded CDR3 is CASRIQGLANTEAFF. The DNA sequence follows: TGCGCCAGCAGGATACAGGGGTTGGCGAACACTGAAGCTTTCTTT.